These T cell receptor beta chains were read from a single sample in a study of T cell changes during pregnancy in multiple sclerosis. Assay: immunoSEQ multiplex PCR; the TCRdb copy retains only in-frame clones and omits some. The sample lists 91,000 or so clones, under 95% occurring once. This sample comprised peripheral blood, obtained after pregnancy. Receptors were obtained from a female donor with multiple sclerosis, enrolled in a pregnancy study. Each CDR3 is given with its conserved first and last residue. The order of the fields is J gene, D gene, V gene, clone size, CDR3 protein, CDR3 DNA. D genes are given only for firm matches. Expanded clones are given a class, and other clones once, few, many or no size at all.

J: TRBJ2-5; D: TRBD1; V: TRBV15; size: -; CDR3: CATSGYRGETQYF; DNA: TGTGCCACCAGCGGATACAGGGGGGAGACCCAGTACTTC
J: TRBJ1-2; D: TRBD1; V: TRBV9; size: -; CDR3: CASSLQWTGDFGYTF; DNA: TGTGCCAGCAGCCTCCAGTGGACAGGGGACTTCGGCTACACCTTC
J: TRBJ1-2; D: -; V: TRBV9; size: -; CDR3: CASSVTLRVGYGYTF; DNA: TGTGCCAGCAGCGTTACTCTCCGGGTAGGCTATGGCTACACCTTC
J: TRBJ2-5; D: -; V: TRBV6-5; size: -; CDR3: CASRQTGKPETQYF; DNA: TGTGCCAGCCGCCAGACAGGAAAACCGGAGACCCAGTACTTC
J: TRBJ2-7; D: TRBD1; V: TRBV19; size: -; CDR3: CASRLRTGSYEQYF; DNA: TGTGCCAGTAGACTTCGGACAGGGAGTTACGAGCAGTACTTC
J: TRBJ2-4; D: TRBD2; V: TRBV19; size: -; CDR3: CASSLGGGQNIQYF; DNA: TGTGCCAGTAGTTTGGGGGGGGGTCAAAACATTCAGTACTTC
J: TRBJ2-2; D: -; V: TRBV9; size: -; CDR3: CASNKRPTGELFF; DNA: TGTGCCAGCAATAAGCGCCCCACCGGGGAGCTGTTTTTT
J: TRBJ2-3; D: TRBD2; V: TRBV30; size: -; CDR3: CAWTSLAGPQYF; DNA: TGTGCCTGGACCTCATTAGCGGGCCCGCAGTATTTT
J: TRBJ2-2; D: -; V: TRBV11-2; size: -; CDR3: CASSLVAGMSTGELFF; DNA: TGTGCCAGCAGCTTAGTTGCGGGAATGAGCACCGGGGAGCTGTTTTTT
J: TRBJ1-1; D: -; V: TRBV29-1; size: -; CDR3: CSAREVGENTEAFF; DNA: TGCAGCGCGAGGGAGGTCGGTGAGAACACTGAAGCTTTCTTT
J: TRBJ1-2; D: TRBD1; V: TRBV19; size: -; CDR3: CATRTGDGYTF; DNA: TGTGCCACTAGGACAGGGGATGGCTACACCTTC
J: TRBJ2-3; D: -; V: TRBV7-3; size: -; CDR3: CASSLWGDGATDTQYF; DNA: TGTGCCAGCAGCTTATGGGGGGACGGAGCTACAGATACGCAGTATTTT
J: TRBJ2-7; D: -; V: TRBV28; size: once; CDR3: CASGGTAAASYEQYF; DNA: TGTGCCAGCGGCGGGACAGCGGCAGCTTCCTACGAGCAGTACTTC
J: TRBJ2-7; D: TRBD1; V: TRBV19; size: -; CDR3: CASSPRDSPGEQYF; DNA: TGTGCCAGTAGTCCACGGGACAGCCCCGGGGAGCAGTACTTC
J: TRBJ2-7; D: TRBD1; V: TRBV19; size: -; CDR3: CASSIGTGGSYEQYF; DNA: TGTGCCAGTAGTATAGGGACAGGGGGCTCCTACGAGCAGTACTTC
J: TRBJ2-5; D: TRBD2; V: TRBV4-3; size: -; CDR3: CASSQDVIAGAGETQYF; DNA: TGCGCCAGCAGCCAAGATGTAATAGCGGGAGCTGGGGAGACCCAGTACTTC
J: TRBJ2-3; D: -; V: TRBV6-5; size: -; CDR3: CASSYSRGASTDTQYF; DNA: TGTGCCAGCAGTTACTCCCGCGGGGCCAGCACAGATACGCAGTATTTT
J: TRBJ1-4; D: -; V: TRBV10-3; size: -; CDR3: CAISDSLSEKLFF; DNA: TGTGCCATCAGTGACAGTTTAAGTGAAAAACTGTTTTTT
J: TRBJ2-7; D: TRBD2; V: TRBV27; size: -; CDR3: CASSLAGGPYEQYF; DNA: TGTGCCAGCAGTTTAGCGGGAGGACCCTACGAGCAGTACTTC
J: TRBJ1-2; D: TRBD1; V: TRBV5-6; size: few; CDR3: CASSPLGGDRSYGYTF; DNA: TGTGCCAGCAGCCCCCTAGGGGGCGACCGATCCTATGGCTACACCTTC
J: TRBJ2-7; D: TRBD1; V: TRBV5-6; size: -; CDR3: CASSYLDRERYEQYF; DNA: TGTGCCAGCAGCTACCTGGACAGGGAACGCTACGAGCAGTACTTC
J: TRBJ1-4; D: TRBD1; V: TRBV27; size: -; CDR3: CASSFAVRDRGAKLFF; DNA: TGTGCCAGCAGTTTTGCCGTTCGGGACAGGGGAGCAAAACTGTTTTTT
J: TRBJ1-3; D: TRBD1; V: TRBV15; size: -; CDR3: CATTLSTGASGNTIYF; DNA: TGTGCCACCACCCTTTCAACAGGGGCCTCTGGAAACACCATATATTTT
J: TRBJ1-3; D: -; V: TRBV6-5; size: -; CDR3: CASSRGGTGNTIYF; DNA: TGTGCCAGCAGCCGCGGGGGGACTGGAAACACCATATATTTT
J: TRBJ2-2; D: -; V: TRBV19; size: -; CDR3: CASSAHYTGELFF; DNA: TGTGCCAGTAGTGCCCACTACACCGGGGAGCTGTTTTTT
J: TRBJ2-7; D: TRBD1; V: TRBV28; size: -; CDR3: CASSTYTGGEQYF; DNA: TGTGCCAGCAGCACCTATACAGGGGGCGAGCAGTACTTC
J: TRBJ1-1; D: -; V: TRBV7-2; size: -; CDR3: CASSLNGGRRMVDQAFF; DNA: TGTGCCAGCAGCTTAAATGGAGGGAGAAGGATGGTAGACCAGGCTTTCTTT
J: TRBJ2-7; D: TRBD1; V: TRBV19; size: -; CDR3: CASSEGQGNEQYF; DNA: TGTGCCAGTAGTGAGGGACAGGGGAACGAGCAGTACTTC
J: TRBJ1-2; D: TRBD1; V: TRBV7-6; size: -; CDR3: CASSPLGGTGTGKYGYTF; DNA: TGTGCCAGCAGCCCCCTAGGTGGGACCGGGACAGGGAAGTATGGCTACACCTTC
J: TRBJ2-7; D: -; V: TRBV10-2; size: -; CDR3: CASSGSTYEQYF; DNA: TGCGCCAGCAGCGGGAGTACCTACGAGCAGTACTTC
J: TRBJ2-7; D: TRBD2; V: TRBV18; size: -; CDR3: CASSPSGGSHTYEQYF; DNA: TGTGCCAGCTCACCGAGTGGCGGGAGTCACACCTACGAGCAGTACTTC
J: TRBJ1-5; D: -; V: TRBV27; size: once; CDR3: CASRDTGQNQPQHF; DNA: TGTGCCAGCAGGGACACCGGACAAAATCAGCCCCAGCATTTT
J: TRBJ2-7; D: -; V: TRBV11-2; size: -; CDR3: CASSLVAGDYEQYF; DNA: TGTGCCAGCAGCTTGGTGGCAGGGGACTACGAGCAGTACTTC
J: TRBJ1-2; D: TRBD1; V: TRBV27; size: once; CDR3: CASTLGTGTDGYTF; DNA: TGTGCCAGCACCCTAGGGACAGGGACGGATGGCTACACCTTC
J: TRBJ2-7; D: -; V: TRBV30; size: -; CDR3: CAWSVGDSYEQYF; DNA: TGTGCCTGGAGTGTCGGGGATTCCTACGAGCAGTACTTC
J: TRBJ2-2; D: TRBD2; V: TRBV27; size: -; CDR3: CASSLTRGLAGVTGELFF; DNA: TGTGCCAGCAGTTTAACGCGCGGGCTAGCGGGAGTAACCGGGGAGCTGTTTTTT
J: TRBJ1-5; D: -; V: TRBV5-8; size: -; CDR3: CASSSGDNSNQPQHF; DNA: TGTGCCAGCAGCTCAGGGGATAATAGCAATCAGCCCCAGCATTTT
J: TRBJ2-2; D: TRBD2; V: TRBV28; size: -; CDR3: CASSNLAGATNTGELFF; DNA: TGTGCCAGCAGTAATCTAGCGGGGGCTACGAACACCGGGGAGCTGTTTTTT
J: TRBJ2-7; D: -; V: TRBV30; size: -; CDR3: CAWRTAQGSTYEQYF; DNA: TGTGCCTGGAGGACGGCCCAGGGGTCCACCTACGAGCAGTACTTC
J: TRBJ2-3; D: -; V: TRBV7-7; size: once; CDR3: CASSIRAGDTQYF; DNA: TGTGCCAGCAGCATAAGGGCGGGTGATACGCAGTATTTT
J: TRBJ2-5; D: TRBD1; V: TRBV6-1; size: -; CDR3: CASSETGLETQYF; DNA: TGTGCCAGCAGTGAGACAGGGTTGGAGACCCAGTACTTC
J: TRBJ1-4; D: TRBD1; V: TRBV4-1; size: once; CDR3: CASSPTGYEKLFF; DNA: TGCGCCAGCAGCCCGACAGGGTATGAAAAACTGTTTTTT
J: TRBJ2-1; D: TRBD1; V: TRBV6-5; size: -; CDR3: CASSLGQGVQFF; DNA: TGTGCCAGCAGCCTCGGGCAGGGGGTGCAGTTCTTC
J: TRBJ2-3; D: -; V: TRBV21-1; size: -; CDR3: CASSKVSGRGRRNHTQYF; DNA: TGTGCCAGCAGCAAAGTCTCCGGGCGGGGCCGGCGGAATCATACGCAGTATTTT
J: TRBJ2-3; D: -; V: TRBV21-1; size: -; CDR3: CASSKRRGRACTDTQYF; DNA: TGTGCCAGCAGCAAAAGGAGGGGCAGGGCTTGCACAGATACGCAGTATTTT
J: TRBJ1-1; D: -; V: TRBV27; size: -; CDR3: CASSWGHNTEAFF; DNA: TGTGCCAGCAGTTGGGGCCATAACACTGAAGCTTTCTTT
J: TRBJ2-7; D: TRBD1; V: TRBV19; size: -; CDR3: CASRQGAREQYF; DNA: TGTGCCAGTCGTCAGGGGGCGCGCGAGCAGTACTTC
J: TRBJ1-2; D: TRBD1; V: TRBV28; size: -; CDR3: CASRAWDRVNYGYTF; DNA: TGTGCCAGCAGGGCTTGGGACAGGGTTAACTATGGCTACACCTTC
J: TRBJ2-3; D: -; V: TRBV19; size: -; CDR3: CASSNGWGVRYF; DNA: TGTGCCAGTAGTAACGGATGGGGGGTCAGATATTTT
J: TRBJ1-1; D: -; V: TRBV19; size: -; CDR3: CASSQGGNTEAFF; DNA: TGTGCCAGTAGTCAGGGTGGGAACACTGAAGCTTTCTTT
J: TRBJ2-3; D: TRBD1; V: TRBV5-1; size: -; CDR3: CASSPRTGGRTDTQYF; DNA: TGCGCCAGCAGCCCGAGGACAGGGGGCAGGACAGATACGCAGTATTTT
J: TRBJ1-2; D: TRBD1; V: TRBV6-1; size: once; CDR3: CASSEVGTGAVVGYGYTF; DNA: TGTGCCAGCAGTGAAGTTGGGACAGGGGCCGTAGTGGGGTATGGCTACACCTTC
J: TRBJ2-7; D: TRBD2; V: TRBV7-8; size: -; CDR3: CASSLESGTSFVHEQYF; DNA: TGTGCCAGCAGCTTAGAGTCCGGGACTAGCTTTGTCCACGAGCAGTACTTC
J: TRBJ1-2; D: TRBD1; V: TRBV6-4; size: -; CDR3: CASSDSKGDSVFYTF; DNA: TGTGCCAGCAGTGACTCGAAGGGGGACAGTGTTTTCTACACCTTC